This T cell receptor (beta chain) was profiled in a study of identical twins (dated by TCRdb to 2016 to 2017). As for the study more broadly: The study deep-sequenced TCR alpha and beta repertoires from monozygotic twins, unrelated adults of various ages and cord blood to test whether fetal clonotypes persist. To rule out contamination, the twin experiments were replicated at different times with different library preparation protocols. What the authors observed across the whole study: In beta out-of-frame sequences, excess twin sharing was weaker, because having fewer shared sequences lowered the signal-to-noise ratio. In monozygotic twins, out-of-frame TCR alpha sharing was systematically underestimated by recombination models, although the models agreed with sharing between unrelated individuals. Compared with coincidental sharing between unrelated individuals, an excess of low generation-probability sequences was observed among out-of-frame TCR alpha sequences shared between twins. Invariant T cells such as MAIT and iNKT could partly confound zero-insertion analyses, although diverse VJ usage argued against such confounding for most clonotypes. Abundant cord blood beta clonotypes had fewer insertions, young adult naive repertoires showed a similar but weaker trend, and memory repertoires showed no such trend. Because the same donors could not be followed over many years, the conclusions depended on cross-sectional statistical analysis.

Every donor was a healthy Caucasian. Three pairs of female monozygotic twins, all aged roughly 18 to 29 years, made up the twin cohort. Positive isolation kits from Invitrogen were used to isolate the CD4+ and CD8+ T cell populations. The method behind the library was 5' RACE. TCRdb records Illumina HiSeq 2000 as the sequencer. A universal primer binding site was introduced by template switching, and a unique molecular identifier was present in the final cDNA, enabling accurate counting of TCR cDNA molecules. Specific primers in the conserved constant-segment region were used to synthesize first-strand cDNA for the TCR alpha and beta chains. To control for contamination, each cDNA library was double barcoded with a SMART-Mk sample barcode plus Illumina barcodes. TruSeq adapter sequences along with Illumina sample barcodes were introduced in two successive PCR steps. TCR alpha and beta cDNA libraries were sequenced on the Illumina HiSeq platform with custom primers. As for the authors' bioinformatics: Unique molecular identifiers were extracted from raw reads with MiGEC, and CDR3 positions were determined with MiXCR. Recombination models were inferred per individual with the repgenHMM and IGoR tools using an EM algorithm. The tcR package in R was used for shared clonotype analysis, with sharing normalized by the product of cloneset sizes. To study raw recombination free of thymic and clonal selection effects, out-of-frame nonproductive sequences were analyzed. Clones were called with MiXCR by TCRdb after fastp trimmed the public reads at Q25, and only in-frame beta chains were retained. Merged by CDR3 protein, the rows form single entries marked with the most common genes and DNA. It is TCRdb's table, rather than the study itself, that gives the V and J calls and clone size. A total of fewer than 500,000 distinct CDR3 sequences appear in this sample, 20% to 25% of them only once. The ten biggest clones cover just under 3% of the sample.

On this clonotype: What this receptor recognizes is not known. No base quality values were provided; no much bigger clone lies one nucleotide off.

These records were also assigned to another study, of T cells expressing NK-cell markers. As that second study puts it: In sorted CD3+CD56+NKG2C+, CD3+CD56+NKG2C- and CD3+CD56-NKG2C+ T-cell subsets from several donors, TCR beta-chain repertoires were profiled. Among the eight sequenced donors, seven were HCMV-seropositive and one was HCMV-seronegative. In several experiments an anti-gammadeltaTCR antibody was added to restrict sorting to alphabetaTCR-expressing T cells. In over 5 donors, the dominant CD3+CD56+NKG2C+ clonotypes were among the top 10 CD8+ clonotypes and accounted for roughly 1.0-7.5% of CD8+ T cells. Those dominant clonotypes were again the most abundant among CD3+CD56-NKG2C+ cells in a few donors, at roughly 28.3-60.1%. Whether the expanded NKG2C-expressing T cell clones were specific for HCMV antigens remained unclear. Randomly selected healthy volunteers, three men and five women, were used as the eight sequenced donors. To determine HCMV serostatus, a commercial ELISA kit was used to detect HCMV-specific IgG in serum. MIGEC was used to demultiplex reads and group reads by UMI, and MiTCR was used to assemble and quantify clonotypes. Only TCR cDNA sequences supported by at least two reads were kept to exclude erroneous sequences. Downstream repertoire analysis used the tcR package, and clonotypes were matched across fractions by CDR3 nucleotide sequence plus V segment. Antigen specificity was annotated against VDJdb with VDJmatch, allowing one amino acid substitution in CDR3.

This clonotype originated in a woman aged 18 to 35 in good health. Sequencing used CD4+ T cells sorted from blood.

This receptor has the CDR3 CASSYSKLAVKNIQYF. The base sequence is TGTGCCAGCAGTTACTCGAAACTAGCGGTTAAAAACATTCAGTACTTC. In this chain, TRBV6-5 is recombined with TRBJ2-4, with 8 central nucleotides matching TRBD2. The germline V gene provides CDR1 MNHEY and CDR2 SVGAGI. The CDR3 goes from the cysteine to the phenylalanine over 16 residues. Kept here is only the CDR3 DNA, which spans 48 bases and is read in frame from base 1. For this chain, trimming is 0 bases at the V end and 4 bases at the J end, and the number of junction bases without a gene match is 5.